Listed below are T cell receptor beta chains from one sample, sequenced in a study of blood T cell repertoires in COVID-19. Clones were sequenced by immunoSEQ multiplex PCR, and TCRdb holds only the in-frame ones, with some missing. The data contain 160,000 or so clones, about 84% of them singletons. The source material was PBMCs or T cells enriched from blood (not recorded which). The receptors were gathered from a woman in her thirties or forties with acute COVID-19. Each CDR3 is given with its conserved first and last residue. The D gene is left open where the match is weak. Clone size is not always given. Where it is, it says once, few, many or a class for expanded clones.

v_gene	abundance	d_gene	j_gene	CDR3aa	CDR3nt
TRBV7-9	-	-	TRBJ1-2	CASSLGGLGTSNYGYTF	TGTGCCAGCAGCTTAGGAGGTCTCGGGACATCCAACTATGGCTACACCTTC
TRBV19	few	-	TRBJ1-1	CASSMFGAARNTEAFF	TGTGCCAGTAGTATGTTTGGGGCGGCCCGGAACACTGAAGCTTTCTTT
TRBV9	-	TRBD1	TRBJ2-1	CASSGTGYNEQFF	TGTGCCAGCTCCGGGACAGGCTACAATGAGCAGTTCTTC
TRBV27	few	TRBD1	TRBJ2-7	CASSPLPGQGAYEQYF	TGTGCCAGCAGTCCCCTCCCGGGACAGGGGGCATACGAGCAGTACTTC
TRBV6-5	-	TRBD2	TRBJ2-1	CATPREGSYNEQFF	TGTGCCACCCCCAGGGAGGGGTCCTACAATGAGCAGTTCTTC
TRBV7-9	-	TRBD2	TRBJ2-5	CASSPWTSGGAGTETQYF	TGTGCCAGCAGCCCGTGGACTAGCGGGGGGGCGGGGACAGAGACCCAGTACTTC
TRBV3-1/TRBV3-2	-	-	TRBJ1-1	CASRHTQQGNEAFF	TGTGCCAGCAGGCATACACAACAGGGAAATGAAGCTTTCTTT
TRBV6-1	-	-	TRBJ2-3	CASSEAYLAATQYF	TGTGCCAGCAGTGAAGCGTATCTAGCAGCTACGCAGTATTTT
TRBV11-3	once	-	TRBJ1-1	CASSPVGGNTEAFF	TGTGCCAGCAGCCCGGTAGGGGGGAACACTGAAGCTTTCTTT
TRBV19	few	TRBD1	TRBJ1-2	CASSYRGPYGYTF	TGTGCCAGTAGTTACAGGGGACCCTATGGCTACACCTTC
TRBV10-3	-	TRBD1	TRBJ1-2	CAISESTRTGYGYTF	TGTGCCATCAGTGAGTCGACCAGGACAGGGTATGGCTACACCTTC